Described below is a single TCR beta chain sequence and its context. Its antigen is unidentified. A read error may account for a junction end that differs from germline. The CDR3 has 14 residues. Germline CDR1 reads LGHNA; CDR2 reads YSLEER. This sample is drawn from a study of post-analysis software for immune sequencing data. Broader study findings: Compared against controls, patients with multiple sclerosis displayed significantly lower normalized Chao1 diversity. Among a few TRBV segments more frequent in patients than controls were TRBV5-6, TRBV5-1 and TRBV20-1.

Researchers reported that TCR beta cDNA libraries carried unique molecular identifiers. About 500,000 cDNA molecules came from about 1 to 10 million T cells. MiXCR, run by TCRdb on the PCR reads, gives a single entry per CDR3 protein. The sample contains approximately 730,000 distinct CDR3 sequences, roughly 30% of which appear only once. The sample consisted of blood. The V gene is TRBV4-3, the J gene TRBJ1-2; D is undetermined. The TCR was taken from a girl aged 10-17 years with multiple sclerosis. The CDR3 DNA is TGCGCCAGCACCTTCGATACCGCCGGGGATGGTTACACCTTC. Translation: CASTFDTAGDGYTF.